This TCR beta chain was obtained from a study of T cells in Graves' hyperthyroidism and ophthalmopathy (dated by TCRdb to between 2018 and 2021). About the full investigation: Peripheral blood was sampled at the time of initial diagnosis, prior to any treatment. The approximately 100 discovery patients were divided at random into training and test sets in a 7:3 ratio. The paper describes TCR Vbeta CDR3 sequencing of fewer than 150 peripheral blood samples, made up of 43 ophthalmopathy patients, some 80 hyperthyroidism patients and 17 progressor patients. Once sampling was done, hyperthyroidism patients were given methimazole at a starting dose of 30 mg daily, whereas ophthalmopathy patients were given high-dose intravenous methylprednisolone. Prospective prediction of ophthalmopathy was tested in an independent validation cohort consisting of 18 to 20 hyperthyroidism patients and approximately 16 patients who later progressed to ophthalmopathy. In addition, the study compared T-cell repertoires in thyroid tissue and in blood from about six Graves' hyperthyroidism patients. To identify TCR V-J signatures that set the groups apart, the researchers used a discovery cohort of 100 patients, made up of 40 to 45 with Graves' ophthalmopathy and around 58 with stable Graves' hyperthyroidism. Study-wide conclusions, independent of this receptor: No statistical method was used to fix the sample size in advance, and group allocation was not hidden from the investigators. In cross-validation, a model built on a 13 V-J signature told ophthalmopathy apart from stable hyperthyroidism with approximately 90% sensitivity and about 81% specificity, and in testing the same model reached 80%/75%. Most expanded thyroid clonotypes (frequency above 0.001) were also detected in blood, suggesting blood repertoires may reflect thyroid immune responses. In validation, progression to ophthalmopathy was predicted by the model with more than 65% sensitivity and 72% to 85% specificity, a median of about 6.8 months before onset.

The sample holds many counts of this clonotype. There is no known antigen for this receptor. No much larger clone exists at a distance of one base, and base qualities are not known. Graves' hyperthyroidism was defined as stable when no progression to ophthalmopathy occurred over 18 months of follow-up. Hyperthyroidism patients were newly diagnosed, had a disease duration of under 2 months, and were aged 18 to 65 years. Exclusion was applied to patients with uncontrolled infections, other autoimmune diseases, pregnancy or lactation. Diagnoses were based on clinical symptoms, serum thyroxine and TRAb, thyroid ultrasound and orbital computed tomography. Ficoll-Paque density gradient centrifugation was used to isolate PBMCs from 8 to 10 ml of fresh peripheral blood. Trizol reagent was used to extract total RNA, and RNA quality was then checked on an Agilent 2100 Bioanalyzer. Taken from the germline V gene, the CDR1 and CDR2 loops are MNHNS and SASEGT. V is shortened by 3 bases, J by 0 bases, and the region joining them spans 9 bases. CDR3 length: 15 amino acids, cysteine to phenylalanine. The retained sequence is limited to the CDR3, 45 bases, with the frame set at the first base.

The TCR beta CDR3 regions were amplified from RNA transcripts. The first round of RT-PCR for the TCR CDR3 was performed with the HTBI primer set and the Qiagen OneStep RT-PCR kit. Libraries were constructed in a second round of multiplex PCR, after which size selection and purification were performed. Libraries were sequenced paired-end with 100 bp reads on an Illumina HiSeq2000. For the original study's pipeline: Raw data were processed with SOAPnuke, discarding reads with adapters, uncalled bases, mean Phred below 15, or no exact constant-primer or identifier match. High-quality paired reads were merged using COPE v1.2.5, and each unique nucleotide sequence was defined as a clonotype. MiTCR v1.1 was used to align clonotypes to the IMGT TRBV, TRBD and TRBJ reference segments. The analysis was restricted to V-J combinations with a frequency above 0.0001, which together covered 99.2% of the repertoires. A TCS score was defined as the ratio between F50 (clonal expansion) and ExV (chaos), using BLOSUM62-based TCRdist between CDR3 peptides within each V-J. Welch's t-statistics and random forest reduced roughly 500 V-J features to 13, which were used in a naive Bayes classifier (R e1071). TCRdb trimmed the raw reads at Q25, called clones with MiXCR and kept productive beta chains. CDR3 protein duplicates are merged, each entry listing the most common genes and DNA. The V and J calls and clone size come from TCRdb's table, not from the authors' own analysis. This sample has about 420,000 distinct CDR3 sequences in its table, and more than 15% of those were observed once. The ten most abundant clones make up less than 15% of the sample.

Specimen: blood. The receptor was derived from a woman aged 18 to 35 with Graves' hyperthyroidism. The rearrangement combines TRBV6-1 with TRBJ2-1, with the D call perhaps TRBD1 or TRBD2, as 5 bases match in each case. The nucleotide sequence reads TGTGCCAGCAGTGATACTGGGGGCTCCTACAATGAGCAGTTCTTC. This yields the protein CASSDTGGSYNEQFF.